This T cell receptor beta chain derives from a study of T cell clones after liver transplantation. Study context: Three of eight recipients were HCV-positive; others had non-autoimmune, non-viral indications.

Regarding the study as a whole: The donor-reactive repertoire was only partly measurable in two subjects, lacking donor cells. Small, mixed patient groups and varying post-transplant times limit these conclusions.

Repertoires were generated with immunoSEQ multiplex PCR, while TCRdb's copy carries only in-frame clones and drops some. This sample has 12,000 to 15,000 clones, with about nine tenths found just once. In the case of this clone: Its antigen is unknown.

This CDR3 is 15 amino acids long. With 4 bases clipped from V and 4 bases from J, the junction kept 6 bases outside the gene matches. Germline V gene lookup returns CDR1 MNHEY and CDR2 SMNVEV (reference sequence). The sample consisted of CD8+ T cells from blood, taken before liver transplant. The clonotype originates from a human donor who received a liver transplant. This sequence joins TRBV27 and TRBJ2-7; 11 nucleotides line up with TRBD1. For the CDR3, the DNA is TGTGCCAGCAGTTCGCGGGACAGGGGGGTTTACGAGCAGTACTTC. Translation: CASSSRDRGVYEQYF.